The 5 T cell receptor beta chains listed next were all sequenced from one sample in a study of cytomegalovirus exposure and HLA in healthy donors. In the PCR, 60 Vbeta and 13 Jbeta primers were used. Profiling relied on immunoSEQ multiplex PCR, and the TCRdb table lists in-frame clones only, not all of them. The sample has 150,000 to 200,000 clones, around four fifths seen once; the top ten hold over 1.5%. The sample comprised PBMCs. Receptor source: a woman younger than 35 in good health and CMV-seronegative.

The V and J genes are TRBV7-9 and TRBJ2-1, with 13 bases identical to TRBD2. The V gene's germline CDR1 is SEHNR and CDR2 FQNEAQ (reference sequence). V lost 5 bases, J lost 9 bases, and 7 bases stayed unmatched. This CDR3 has 15 residues. CDR3 sequence (DNA): TGTGCCAGCAGCCCAACTAGCGGGGGGGTTGGTGAGCAGTTCTTC. Encoded protein: CASSPTSGGVGEQFF.

The J gene is TRBJ1-1, the V gene TRBV6-5; D gene uncertain. V lost 5 bases to trimming and J lost 1 base, with 8 bases between them. Germline loops: CDR1 MNHEY, CDR2 SVGAGI. The CDR3 has 13 amino acids. CDR3 in DNA: TGTGCCAGCAGTGCAAGAGAGAACACTGAAGCTTTCTTT. As protein: CASSARENTEAFF.

The rearrangement joins TRBV5-6 to TRBJ2-5, with D hard to call. The germline CDR1 and CDR2 sequences are SGHDT and YYEEEE. Trimming left V 4 bases short and J 1 base short, with 11 bases between. The CDR3 contains 14 residues. The CDR3 DNA follows: TGTGCCAGCAGCCTGCTGATGGCCCAAGAGACCCAGTACTTC. Amino acids: CASSLLMAQETQYF.

The CDR3 loop reads CASGTGGTEAFF. Here the CDR3 DNA reads TGTGCCAGTGGGACAGGGGGGACTGAAGCTTTCTTT. V usage is TRBV19 and J usage is TRBJ1-1; 11 bases map to TRBD1. The CDR3 is made up of 12 amino acids. Germline lookup yields CDR1 LNHDA and CDR2 SQIVND (reference sequence). V shed 8 bases and J 5 bases; nucleotides not matched to a gene: 1.

The rearrangement links TRBV4-1 to TRBJ2-4, with 10 bases matching TRBD2. Germline values: CDR1 MGHRA, CDR2 YSYEKL. This CDR3 spans 15 amino acids. V was clipped by 2 bases and J by 7 bases; unmatched bases: 5. The CDR3 DNA sequence: TGCGCCAGCAGCCAATTGGGACTAGCGTCCAACATTCAGTACTTC. It specifies CASSQLGLASNIQYF.